This TCR beta chain was documented in a study of cytomegalovirus exposure and HLA in healthy donors. Germline CDR1 and CDR2: SEHNR and FQNEAQ (reference sequence). The CDR3 spans 14 residues. V was pared by 3 bases and J by 0 bases, with 1 base of the junction left unmatched. PCR was performed using 60 Vbeta and 13 Jbeta primers. Clones were sequenced by immunoSEQ multiplex PCR, and TCRdb holds only the in-frame ones, with some missing. This table holds some 190,000 clones, 85% found once. Overall study findings and caveats: Among TCR beta chains, those listed as cytomegalovirus-associated numbered approximately 150. Apart from CMV serostatus, no immune exposure information was available.

As for this clone: Its antigen is unknown.

The clonotype originates from a boy aged 2-9 years in good health and CMV-seronegative. The sequenced sample was PBMCs. The rearrangement joins TRBV7-9 to TRBJ1-1; 7 bases are shared with TRBD1. The CDR3 nucleotides are TGTGCCAGCAGCTTTCAGGGGGTGAACACTGAAGCTTTCTTT. This translates into CASSFQGVNTEAFF. Full variable domain (remainder filled in from reference TRBV7-9 and TRBJ1-1): DTGVSQNPRHKITKRGQNVTFRCDPISEHNRLYWYRQTLGQGPEFLTYFQNEAQLEKSRLLSDRFSAERPKGSFSTLEIQRTEQGDSAMYLCASSFQGVNTEAFFGQGTRLTVV.